A single sample gave rise to the 24 T cell receptor beta chains below, sequenced in a study of CD8 T cells in ankylosing spondylitis (dated by TCRdb to 2016 to 2017). The library was generated by 5' RACE. The instrument given in TCRdb is Illumina MiSeq. The public sequencing data were trimmed at Q25 with fastp and processed into clonotypes with MiXCR by TCRdb, which kept only in-frame beta chains. When rows share a CDR3 protein, they turn into one entry using the most common DNA and genes. The sample table lists tens of thousands of distinct CDR3 sequences, 16% of them with a count of one. The ten largest clones add up to roughly 45% of the sample. Material for sequencing was blood. The receptor set was obtained from a male donor with ankylosing spondylitis or in good health (not recorded which).

This rearrangement joins TRBV2 to TRBJ1-1, with 10 bases matching TRBD1. There are 15 residues in the CDR3. V gave up 4 bases and J gave up 4 bases; unmatched junction bases: 6. CDR1 is SNHLY, CDR2 FYNNEI, per germline. The CDR3 DNA follows: TGTGCCAGCAGTGCCGGGACAGGGGTGAGCACTGAAGCTTTCTTT. Translating it yields CASSAGTGVSTEAFF.

The V call is TRBV29-1, the J call TRBJ2-1, with D perhaps matching TRBD1 (6 bases). V was cut by 2 bases and J by 7 bases, with 12 bases left in between. This CDR3 is built from 13 residues. Germline V gene sequence: CDR1 SQVTM, CDR2 ANQGSEA. CDR3 region: CSVERRGMNEQFF. CDR3 bases: TGCAGCGTTGAAAGAAGGGGGATGAATGAGCAGTTCTTC.

The chain joins TRBV13 to TRBJ2-1, with 10 nucleotides matching TRBD2. From germline, CDR1 is PRHDT and CDR2 FYEKMQ (reference sequence). The CDR3 totals 15 residues. J gave up 9 bases and V 3 bases, and 8 bases lay outside the gene matches. This CDR3 reads CASSFKAGGTIEQFF. In nucleotides, the CDR3 is TGTGCCAGCAGCTTTAAAGCGGGAGGGACAATTGAGCAGTTCTTC.

The CDR3 region has the DNA TGCGCCAGCAGCTACAGGACTGGGAACACCGGGGAGCTGTTTTTT. Its translation: CASSYRTGNTGELFF. This rearrangement joins TRBV5-1 to TRBJ2-2; D may correspond to TRBD1 or TRBD2 (5 bases each). Germline CDR1 is SGHRS and CDR2 is YFSETQ. The ends were cut back, 3 bases at V and 1 base at J, with 10 bases in the middle. The CDR3 extends over 15 amino acids.

This clonotype was picked up a small number of times. V and J are TRBV5-1 and TRBJ1-4; D is possibly TRBD1 (5 bases). Looked up from germline, CDR1 is SGHRS and CDR2 is YFSETQ. The CDR3 runs 15 residues. Deletions cut 3 bases from V and 2 bases from J, with 11 bases between. CDR3 sequence: CASSSTAGTNEKLFF. CDR3 in DNA: TGCGCCAGCAGCTCGACAGCGGGTACTAATGAAAAACTGTTTTTT.

At least ten counts were recorded for this clonotype. The genes are TRBV29-1 and TRBJ2-7, with TRBD1 matching over 9 bases. V shed 6 bases, J shed 1 base, and the junction held 7 bases outside the gene matches. Germline CDR1 reads SQVTM; CDR2 reads ANQGSEA. The CDR3 covers 14 residues. CDR3 nucleotides: TGCAGCGTAGCCCCGGGACAGGGTTCCTACGAGCAGTACTTC. Amino acids: CSVAPGQGSYEQYF.

J is TRBJ2-1 and V is TRBV5-6; D possibly matches TRBD1 or TRBD2 (5 bases each). Germline V gene data show CDR1 as SGHDT and CDR2 as YYEEEE. The CDR3 runs 17 residues. V lost 0 bases and J lost 7, with 20 bases in between. The DNA of the CDR3 is TGTGCCAGCAGCTTGGCCATCAGGCCCACTAGGGGTAATGAGCAGTTCTTC. Translated: CASSLAIRPTRGNEQFF.

The chain links TRBV30 to TRBJ1-1; 9 nucleotides agree with TRBD1. CDR1 is GTSNPN, CDR2 SVGIG, per germline (reference sequence). The J segment lost 1 base and the V segment lost 4 bases, leaving 7 bases of the junction unmatched. The CDR3 loop spans 15 amino acids. The DNA of the CDR3 is TGTGCCTGGACTCAAAGGGACAGGGCGAACACTGAAGCTTTCTTT. Encoded protein: CAWTQRDRANTEAFF.

The genes are TRBV12-3 or TRBV12-4 and TRBJ2-2, with TRBD2 matching over 7 bases. CDR3 size: 12 residues. After removal of 8 bases from V and 3 bases from J, the junction contained 0 bases not matched to a gene. Here the CDR3 reads CASGRDTGELFF. The CDR3 DNA follows: TGTGCCAGCGGGAGGGACACCGGGGAGCTGTTTTTT.

The genes are TRBV5-1 and TRBJ1-1, with D possibly TRBD1 on 5 matching bases. The CDR3 length is 14 residues. Trimming removed 3 bases from V and 1 base from J, with 10 bases in between. Germline assignment: CDR1 SGHRS and CDR2 YFSETQ. In nucleotides, the CDR3 is TGCGCCAGCAGCTATGGCGACAGGAACACTGAAGCTTTCTTT. Its translation: CASSYGDRNTEAFF.

The genes are TRBV5-1 and TRBJ1-1; D ambiguous. Trimming left V 3 bases short and J 1 base short, with 10 bases between. The CDR3 runs 14 residues. Germline V gene data show CDR1 as SGHRS and CDR2 as YFSETQ. The CDR3 sequence: CASSSAIRNTEAFF. Written as DNA, the CDR3 is TGCGCCAGCAGCTCGGCGATCAGGAACACTGAAGCTTTCTTT.

V and J are TRBV27 and TRBJ2-2, with a weak D call TRBD1 (6 bases). Trimming removed 7 bases from V and 2 bases from J, with 14 bases in between. Germline CDR1 and CDR2: MNHEY and SMNVEV (reference sequence). The CDR3 has 15 amino acids. CDR3 coding DNA: TGTGCCAGCACTCTGGACAGCCTAAACACCGGGGAGCTGTTTTTT. Protein sequence: CASTLDSLNTGELFF.

The V call is TRBV14, the J call TRBJ1-2; D might be TRBD1 (5 bases). CDR3 length equals 13 residues. The V gene lost 1 base and the J gene lost 7 bases, with 10 bases spanning the gap. The germline gives CDR1 SGHDN, CDR2 FVKESK. The CDR3 bases are TGTGCCAGCAGCCAAGGGCAGGGTCGTGGCTACACCTTC. This sequence encodes CASSQGQGRGYTF.

The chain links TRBV29-1 to TRBJ2-3; 9 bases fit TRBD2. The CDR3 totals 15 residues. J gave up 5 bases and V 1 base, and 7 bases lay outside the gene matches. Germline V gene sequence: CDR1 SQVTM, CDR2 ANQGSEA. The chain's CDR3 is CSVEGSGRAIDTQYF. The CDR3 region has the DNA TGCAGCGTTGAAGGTAGCGGGAGAGCTATAGATACGCAGTATTTT.

The chain carries TRBV12-3 or TRBV12-4 and TRBJ2-3; D gene unclear. Trimming removed 2 bases from V and 2 bases from J, with 11 bases in between. The CDR3 contains 15 residues. The CDR3 DNA is TGTGCCAGCAGTTTAATATCCGGAATCACAGATACGCAGTATTTT. It specifies CASSLISGITDTQYF.

This sequence joins TRBV24-1 and TRBJ2-2, with D tentatively TRBD2 (6 bases). The ends were cut back, 3 bases at V and 5 bases at J, with 15 bases in the middle. CDR3 length: 16 amino acids. From germline, CDR1 is KGHDR and CDR2 SFDVKD. This CDR3 reads CATSDLGRDQTGELFF. The CDR3 nucleotides read TGTGCCACCAGTGATCTGGGGCGGGACCAGACCGGGGAGCTGTTTTTT.

CDR3 DNA: TGTGCCAGCAGCCTACCTGGGGCTGGGCATGAGCAGTTCTTC. Protein product: CASSLPGAGHEQFF. V and J are TRBV7-2 and TRBJ2-1, with D perhaps TRBD1 (5 bases). V lost 5 bases, J lost 8 bases, and 16 bases lay in between. The CDR3 consists of 14 residues. Germline V gene lookup returns CDR1 SGHTA and CDR2 FQGNSA. Full variable domain (missing parts from reference TRBV7-2 and TRBJ2-1): GAGVSQSPSNKVTEKGKDVELRCDPISGHTALYWYRQSLGQGLEFLIYFQGNSAPDKSGLPSDRFSAERTGGSVSTLTIQRTQQEDSAVYLCASSLPGAGHEQFFGPGTRLTVL.

This clonotype showed up just a few times. J is TRBJ2-2 and V is TRBV12-3 or TRBV12-4; D remains unclear. This CDR3 is built from 13 residues. Trimming removed 5 bases at V and 4 bases at J, with 8 bases between. CDR3 protein: CASSAIGTGELFF. The CDR3 DNA reads TGTGCCAGCAGTGCCATCGGCACCGGGGAGCTGTTTTTT.

This clonotype was counted between two and nine times. The chain is built from TRBV6-5 and TRBJ2-2, with TRBD1 matching over 7 bases. CDR1 MNHEY and CDR2 SVGAGI come from the germline V gene. The V gene end was trimmed by 0 bases and the J gene end by 0 bases; junction bases not matched to a gene: 4. The length of the CDR3 is 17 residues. The CDR3 region is CASSYSYRGANTGELFF. The DNA of the CDR3 is TGTGCCAGCAGTTACTCCTACAGGGGAGCGAACACCGGGGAGCTGTTTTTT.

The chain recombines TRBV6-2 or TRBV6-3 with TRBJ2-3; 8 nucleotides align to TRBD2. This CDR3 is 15 amino acids long. The ends lost 6 bases at V and 2 bases at J; junction bases unmatched: 7. Per germline, CDR1 MNHEY and CDR2 SVGEGT. This CDR3 reads CASRRLLADTDTQYF. In DNA, the CDR3 is TGTGCCAGCAGGCGGCTACTAGCGGACACAGATACGCAGTATTTT.

CDR3 coding DNA: TGCAGCGTTGAAGAAGGAGGTACAGATACGCAGTATTTT. Its protein is CSVEEGGTDTQYF. The V gene is TRBV29-1, the J gene TRBJ2-3; possibly TRBD2 for D (5 bases). Germline values: CDR1 SQVTM, CDR2 ANQGSEA. The V and J ends lost 0 bases and 3 bases respectively, with 7 bases between them. This CDR3 is 13 amino acids long.

This chain joins TRBV4-2 and TRBJ1-5, with D perhaps matching TRBD1 (6 bases). Trimming took off 0 bases at V and 0 bases at J, with 6 bases between the two ends. The germline CDR1 and CDR2 sequences are LGHNA and YNFKEQ. The CDR3 covers 15 residues. The CDR3 sequence is CASSQDRGSNQPQHF. CDR3 coding DNA: TGTGCCAGCAGCCAAGACAGGGGTAGCAATCAGCCCCAGCATTTT.

The chain has TRBV5-1 and TRBJ2-2; D gene ambiguous. The V and J ends lost 2 bases and 4 bases respectively, with 12 bases between them. Germline V gene sequence: CDR1 SGHRS, CDR2 YFSETQ. The CDR3 totals 15 residues. The chain's CDR3 is CASSLGNTLTGELFF. In DNA, the CDR3 is TGCGCCAGCAGCTTAGGAAATACTCTCACCGGGGAGCTGTTTTTT.

This chain connects TRBV4-1 to TRBJ2-1; TRBD1 is a possible D gene (5 bases). The ends were cut back, 1 base at V and 0 bases at J, with 10 bases in the middle. This CDR3 has 16 amino acids. CDR1 MGHRA and CDR2 YSYEKL come from the germline V gene. CDR3 sequence reads: CASSQGRTNSYNEQFF. In DNA form, the CDR3 reads TGCGCCAGCAGCCAAGGACGGACAAACTCCTACAATGAGCAGTTCTTC.